The present entry profiles one TCR beta chain with its context. This sample stems from a study of blood T cell repertoires in COVID-19. Trimming cost V 8 bases and J 7 bases; bases outside gene matches: 9. The CDR3 runs 13 residues. Germline-derived CDR1 and CDR2 are MNHEY and SVGAGI. Residents of about two dozen US areas, aged about 18 to 95 years, made up the participants. Participant reports of clinical history set cohort assignment. The study counted Cohort 3 donors as recovered given two negative PCRs, clearance, or symptom resolution. Generated by immunoSEQ multiplex PCR, the TCRdb table keeps only in-frame clones and is missing some. The data hold about 200,000 clones, with more than 80% observed a single time.

The specimen was PBMCs or T cells enriched from blood (not recorded which). The source is a woman younger than 30 who had recovered from COVID-19. The chain employs TRBV6-5 and TRBJ2-7; the match to TRBD2 covers 9 bases. The CDR3 DNA reads TGTGCCAGCGGCCGGGGGCGGGAGGGAGAGCAGTACTTC. Protein: CASGRGREGEQYF.